The clone carrying this TCR beta chain was counted many times. The CDR3 consists of 13 residues. Unmatched junction bases numbered 7, after V lost 4 bases and J lost 8 bases. CDR1 is SQVTM, CDR2 ANQGSEA, per germline. All of the isolated RNA was reverse transcribed, so expressed TCRB transcripts were sequenced. Profiling relied on immunoSEQ multiplex PCR, and the TCRdb table lists in-frame clones only, not all of them. The repertoire consists of about 360,000 clones, with roughly an eighth occurring once and the leading ten covering roughly 0.017%. The sample comes from a study of beta chain features in type 1 diabetes.

V is TRBV29-1 and J is TRBJ2-3; 9 nucleotides agree with TRBD2. This TCR derives from a man aged 18 to 29 in good health. The sequenced material came from naive CD4+ T cells from blood. The DNA of the CDR3 is TGCAGCGTTGCTAGCGGGGACACCACTACGCAGTATTTT. Encoded protein: CSVASGDTTTQYF.